The source of this T cell receptor beta chain is a study of regulatory T cells in long-lasting Graves disease. Study-wide results and limits: Persistent Graves' patients possessed reduced TCR diversity relative to recently diagnosed ones.

Noted time point: newly diagnosed GD, antithyroid drugs for less than 3 months. The TCR library was made from RNA that had been extracted from PBMCs in TRIzol. The authors built TCR beta libraries using iRepertoire HTBI primers and Arm-PCR of CDR3 regions. A single record per CDR3 protein comes from TCRdb applying MiXCR to the multiplex PCR reads. The sample lists around 250,000 distinct CDR3 sequences; around 21% were seen once. As for this clonotype: The target antigen is unknown.

V lost 5 bases and J 2 bases, leaving 20 bases between the germline ends. Germline V gene lookup returns CDR1 DFQATT and CDR2 SNEGSKA (reference sequence). This CDR3 has 16 residues. This chain uses TRBV20-1 with TRBJ2-3, with D possibly matching TRBD2 (5 bases). Sequencing was performed on peripheral blood mononuclear cells (PBMCs), taken at new diagnosis, from a patient treated with antithyroid drugs. The sequence came from a female donor with Graves disease. The DNA of the CDR3 is TGCAGTGCTTCCCTCGGTCGGCGGGCAGACACAGATACGCAGTATTTT. Protein product: CSASLGRRADTDTQYF.